The rows below give T cell receptor beta chains drawn from one sample of a study of identifying expanded T cells in peripheral blood. Libraries were prepared by immunoSEQ multiplex PCR; TCRdb keeps only in-frame clonotypes and omits some of them. This sample has some 93,000 clones; roughly 90% occur once, and the top ten carry approximately 5.2%. Sequenced material: blood. These receptor sequences come from a person aged 18-69 years in good health. Each CDR3 is given with its conserved first and last residue. A D gene is named only where the DNA matches it firmly. Size tells how often a clone was seen (once, few, many) or the class of an expanded clone, and some rows leave it out.

>TRBJ2-1|NA|NA|TRBV15
TGTGCCACCAGCAGAGATGCTGGGAGCTCCTACAATGAGCAGTTCTTC
CATSRDAGSSYNEQFF
>TRBJ2-7|NA|NA|TRBV7-2
TGTGCCAGCAGCTTAATCGGAAACTACGAGCAGTACTTC
CASSLIGNYEQYF
>TRBJ1-2|NA|NA|TRBV6-1
TGTGCCAGCAGTGAAGCGCTTCAAGTCTATGGCTACACCTTC
CASSEALQVYGYTF
>TRBJ1-1|TRBD1|NA|TRBV6-5
TGTGCCAGCAGGGACAGGGTATGGGCTTTCTTT
CASRDRVWAFF
>TRBJ2-7|NA|NA|TRBV19
TGTGCCAGTAGTACCTGGACAGAAGACGAGCAGTACTTC
CASSTWTEDEQYF
>TRBJ1-2|NA|NA|TRBV4-1
TGCGCCAGCAGCCATACAGCTAACTATGGCTACACCTTC
CASSHTANYGYTF
>TRBJ2-3|NA|NA|TRBV5-5
TGTGCCAGCAGCTTGTCTGGGGCCGATACGCAGTATTTT
CASSLSGADTQYF
>TRBJ1-1|TRBD1|NA|TRBV7-2
TGTGCCAGCAGCTTGGACCACAGGGGTGAAGCTTTCTTT
CASSLDHRGEAFF
>TRBJ2-1|TRBD2|NA|TRBV4-1
TGCGCCAGCAGCCCCCCGCGGGAGAATTCCTACAATGAGCAGTTCTTC
CASSPPRENSYNEQFF
>TRBJ1-3|NA|once|TRBV6-5
TGTGCCAGCAGTTACACCGCAGGGTCTGGAAACACCATATATTTT
CASSYTAGSGNTIYF
>TRBJ1-1|NA|NA|TRBV5-3
TGTGCCAGAAGCTCAACCTCCAGGGGCCCCCCCGCGGGAACTGAAGCTTTCTTT
CARSSTSRGPPAGTEAFF
>TRBJ2-2|NA|NA|TRBV18
TGTGCCAGCTCACCACCGTCACAGGCCACCGGGGAGCTGTTTTTT
CASSPPSQATGELFF
>TRBJ1-4|NA|NA|TRBV19
TGTGCCAGTAGCCCAGCATGGGGTTTGGAAAAACTGTTTTTT
CASSPAWGLEKLFF
>TRBJ1-2|NA|NA|TRBV19
TGTGCCAGTCGAGGTGAAGGGGGCTACACCTTC
CASRGEGGYTF
>TRBJ1-6|NA|NA|TRBV7-9
TGTGCCAGCAGCTTAGCGCAACAGGGTTATTCACCCCTCCACTTT
CASSLAQQGYSPLHF
>TRBJ1-1|NA|NA|TRBV21-1
TGTGCCAGCAGCCCAAAGATGCGGGTGGACACTGAAGCTTTCTTT
CASSPKMRVDTEAFF
>TRBJ1-1|NA|NA|TRBV11-3
TGTGCCAGCAGCCGCGGACGGATGAACACTGAAGCTTTCTTT
CASSRGRMNTEAFF
>TRBJ1-5|NA|NA|TRBV2
TGTGCCAGCAGTGAAGGTATCTGGGAGGGGGCCCAGCATTTT
CASSEGIWEGAQHF
>TRBJ1-3|NA|NA|TRBV5-1
TGCGCCAGCAGCTTGTCCCCTGGAGAACAGGCTAAGAGAAACACCATATATTTT
CASSLSPGEQAKRNTIYF
>TRBJ2-2|TRBD1|once|TRBV6-5
TGTGCCAGCAGTTACAGGGGACAGAGAACCGGGGAGCTGTTTTTT
CASSYRGQRTGELFF
>TRBJ2-1|TRBD2|NA|TRBV4-3
TGCGCCAGCAGCCAGGCGAGCGGGGGGCTGCTCTACAATGAGCAGTTCTTC
CASSQASGGLLYNEQFF
>TRBJ1-4|NA|few|TRBV29-1
TGCAGCGTTGAGAGGGGTAGCGAAAAACTGTTTTTT
CSVERGSEKLFF
>TRBJ2-3|TRBD2|NA|TRBV4-3
TGCGCCAGCAGCCAAGAAACGGGAGGGTCGGCAGATACGCAGTATTTT
CASSQETGGSADTQYF
>TRBJ2-2|NA|NA|TRBV18
TGTGCCAGCTCACCCCGGCCCCCGCGGGGCACCGGGGAGCTGTTTTTT
CASSPRPPRGTGELFF
>TRBJ2-7|NA|NA|TRBV28
TGTGCCAGCAGTCCCCCCGGTTACGAGCAGTACTTC
CASSPPGYEQYF
>TRBJ2-7|NA|NA|TRBV9
TGTGCCAGCAGCGTAGCCGGGAGTAGAGCCTACGAGCAGTACTTC
CASSVAGSRAYEQYF
>TRBJ1-5|NA|once|TRBV5-1
TGCGCCAGCAGCCCGGCCCCTAGCAGCAATCAGCCCCAGCATTTT
CASSPAPSSNQPQHF
>TRBJ2-7|TRBD1|NA|TRBV18
TGTGCCAGCTCACATACGACCGGGACAGGGAATGTCTACGAGCAGTACTTC
CASSHTTGTGNVYEQYF
>TRBJ2-1|NA|NA|TRBV11-2
TGTGCCAGCAGCCTGCGGGGACAGTACAATGAGCAGTTCTTC
CASSLRGQYNEQFF
>TRBJ1-4|NA|NA|TRBV19
TGTGCCAGTAGTTCCACGACGCGGGCAACTAATGAAAAACTGTTTTTT
CASSSTTRATNEKLFF
>TRBJ1-1|NA|NA|TRBV30
TGTGCCTGGAGTGGCCAGCCGGGGACTGAAGCTTTCTTT
CAWSGQPGTEAFF